The rows below give T cell receptor beta chains drawn from one sample of a study of CD8 T cells in Susac syndrome. A single record per CDR3 protein comes from TCRdb applying MiXCR to the immunoSEQ multiplex PCR reads. The sample has about 280,000 distinct CDR3 sequences; around 84% are singletons. The sample was CD8+ T cells from PBMCs. The receptor source for this set is a human donor with multiple sclerosis. Both conserved end residues are trimmed from each CDR3. The order of the fields is J gene, V gene, CDR3 protein.

j_call: TRBJ1-5; v_call: TRBV19; cdr3_aa: ASSIGGRGYSNQPQH
j_call: TRBJ2-1; v_call: TRBV7-9; cdr3_aa: ASSLMLAGAVSEQF
j_call: TRBJ2-4; v_call: TRBV12-3/TRBV12-4; cdr3_aa: ASSFQGTKNIQY
j_call: TRBJ1-5; v_call: TRBV28; cdr3_aa: ASSLRGLGGQPQH
j_call: TRBJ2-3; v_call: TRBV30; cdr3_aa: AWSVLGLRSTDTQY
j_call: TRBJ1-1; v_call: TRBV6-6; cdr3_aa: ASSYLRAEGAF
j_call: TRBJ2-7; v_call: TRBV5-5; cdr3_aa: ASIGDRGYEQY
j_call: TRBJ1-5; v_call: TRBV7-8; cdr3_aa: ASSFRWGLNQPQH
j_call: TRBJ1-2; v_call: TRBV2; cdr3_aa: ASKGARGYT
j_call: TRBJ1-6; v_call: TRBV27; cdr3_aa: ASRHIRASPLH
j_call: TRBJ2-7; v_call: TRBV12-5; cdr3_aa: ASEYLRGEQY
j_call: TRBJ2-1; v_call: TRBV18; cdr3_aa: ASSPVRKRKNEQF
j_call: TRBJ1-5; v_call: TRBV19; cdr3_aa: ASSIWWTGMGYSNQPQH
j_call: TRBJ2-7; v_call: TRBV14; cdr3_aa: ASSQDRTGRGEQY
j_call: TRBJ2-5; v_call: TRBV29-1; cdr3_aa: SVGLAGGSETQY
j_call: TRBJ2-6; v_call: TRBV7-9; cdr3_aa: ASSSRGRSGANVLT
j_call: TRBJ1-1; v_call: TRBV28; cdr3_aa: ASSLVSRGRAF
j_call: TRBJ2-5; v_call: TRBV7-9; cdr3_aa: ASTKDSTQETQY
j_call: TRBJ2-7; v_call: TRBV7-9; cdr3_aa: ASSFDIGPTYEQY
j_call: TRBJ1-4; v_call: TRBV28; cdr3_aa: ASSPPTQASGEKLF
j_call: TRBJ1-2; v_call: TRBV18; cdr3_aa: ASSHRWQGSNYGYT
j_call: TRBJ2-1; v_call: TRBV7-3; cdr3_aa: ASSQDFHNEQF
j_call: TRBJ1-2; v_call: TRBV3-1; cdr3_aa: ASSPGQNSYGYT
j_call: TRBJ2-7; v_call: TRBV5-1; cdr3_aa: ASSLDLRSSPSEQY
j_call: TRBJ2-1; v_call: TRBV6-6; cdr3_aa: ASSYSSLVDYNEQF
j_call: TRBJ1-2; v_call: TRBV2; cdr3_aa: ASLGGVYGYT
j_call: TRBJ2-5; v_call: TRBV20-1; cdr3_aa: SASPGRVGETQY
j_call: TRBJ1-6; v_call: TRBV19; cdr3_aa: ASRDLSSYNSPLH
j_call: TRBJ2-7; v_call: TRBV7-9; cdr3_aa: ASSQGSDEQY
j_call: TRBJ1-1; v_call: TRBV7-9; cdr3_aa: ASSADRGTNTEAF
j_call: TRBJ2-7; v_call: TRBV27; cdr3_aa: ASSIDGVEYEQY
j_call: TRBJ2-7; v_call: TRBV18; cdr3_aa: ASSPDRDPTRDEQY
j_call: TRBJ1-4; v_call: TRBV7-2; cdr3_aa: ASSLRLFGQPNEKLF
j_call: TRBJ2-3; v_call: TRBV11-2; cdr3_aa: ASRPDLIDTQY
j_call: TRBJ2-1; v_call: TRBV7-9; cdr3_aa: ASSLGVTEQF
j_call: TRBJ2-3; v_call: TRBV4-1; cdr3_aa: ASGTSGADTQY
j_call: TRBJ2-7; v_call: TRBV27; cdr3_aa: ASSLSKGRHYEQY
j_call: TRBJ2-1; v_call: TRBV7-2; cdr3_aa: ASSPVSGSYNEQF
j_call: TRBJ2-2; v_call: TRBV28; cdr3_aa: ASSRQGSGELF
j_call: TRBJ1-5; v_call: TRBV6-5; cdr3_aa: ASSYSIGGPNQPQH
j_call: TRBJ2-7; v_call: TRBV28; cdr3_aa: ASSLATDYEQY
j_call: TRBJ2-3; v_call: TRBV15; cdr3_aa: ATSRKRQSEAPDTQY
j_call: TRBJ2-1; v_call: TRBV9; cdr3_aa: ASNMGVGRNEQF
j_call: TRBJ2-7; v_call: TRBV5-5; cdr3_aa: ASSQGQQAAYEQY
j_call: TRBJ1-6; v_call: TRBV27; cdr3_aa: ASSSLRSYNSPLH
j_call: TRBJ2-3; v_call: TRBV7-9; cdr3_aa: ASSLVAGELTYTDTQY
j_call: TRBJ1-5; v_call: TRBV9; cdr3_aa: ASSRYGTGNQPQH
j_call: TRBJ2-1; v_call: TRBV4-1; cdr3_aa: ASSHEGEDNEQF
j_call: TRBJ2-5; v_call: TRBV27; cdr3_aa: ASSLGLAGRPQY
j_call: TRBJ2-2; v_call: TRBV29-1; cdr3_aa: SVERWSNTGELF
j_call: TRBJ2-2; v_call: TRBV7-9; cdr3_aa: ASSPSASGELF
j_call: TRBJ1-4; v_call: TRBV27; cdr3_aa: ASSFGQGREKLF
j_call: TRBJ2-2; v_call: TRBV27; cdr3_aa: ASGRREAGELF
j_call: TRBJ2-7; v_call: TRBV30; cdr3_aa: AWRTGTYEQY
j_call: TRBJ2-7; v_call: TRBV14; cdr3_aa: ASSQDRAYEQY
j_call: TRBJ2-1; v_call: TRBV28; cdr3_aa: ASSAPREESYNEQF
j_call: TRBJ1-1; v_call: TRBV11-2; cdr3_aa: ASSLWKGGNTEAF
j_call: TRBJ1-2; v_call: TRBV20-1; cdr3_aa: SARELDSHYGYT
j_call: TRBJ2-1; v_call: TRBV19; cdr3_aa: ASGLREQF